This T cell receptor beta chain appears in the sequencing data of a study of blood T cell repertoires in COVID-19. The wider study: The United States, Italy and Spain supplied acute and convalescent COVID-19 samples. In each case, the material was cDNA or gDNA derived from T cells, B-cell-depleted T cells, or PBMCs.

Data came from immunoSEQ multiplex PCR; TCRdb stores just in-frame clones and leaves some out. The sample yields 200,000 to 250,000 clones, over 70% seen once. Germline CDR1 is SGHTA and CDR2 is FQGNSA. CDR3 size: 15 residues. V was trimmed by 5 bases and J by 6 bases, leaving 19 bases between them. The source material was peripheral blood. The chain has TRBV7-2 and TRBJ2-5; D gene unclear. The receptor's source is a woman between 70 and 85 years old with acute or convalescent COVID-19. Here the CDR3 DNA reads TGTGCCAGCAGCCCGCCCAACCGAGCGATACAGACCCAGTACTTC. Translated, it gives CASSPPNRAIQTQYF.